This TCR beta chain was recorded in a study of blood T cell repertoires in COVID-19. V lost 0 bases, J lost 1 base, and 6 bases lay in between. The CDR3 contains 14 residues. Germline CDR1 and CDR2: SGHRS and YFSETQ. TCRdb keeps only in-frame clones here, not all; method: immunoSEQ multiplex PCR. Found here are 300,000 to 400,000 clones, more than 75% of them singletons; the top ten hold 7.8%. The receptor's source is a woman aged 45-65 years who had recovered from COVID-19. The chain combines TRBV5-1 with TRBJ2-3; D not resolved. Sequenced material: peripheral blood. CDR3 amino acids: CASSLEEGTDTQYF. The CDR3 DNA reads TGCGCCAGCAGCTTGGAAGAGGGCACAGATACGCAGTATTTT.